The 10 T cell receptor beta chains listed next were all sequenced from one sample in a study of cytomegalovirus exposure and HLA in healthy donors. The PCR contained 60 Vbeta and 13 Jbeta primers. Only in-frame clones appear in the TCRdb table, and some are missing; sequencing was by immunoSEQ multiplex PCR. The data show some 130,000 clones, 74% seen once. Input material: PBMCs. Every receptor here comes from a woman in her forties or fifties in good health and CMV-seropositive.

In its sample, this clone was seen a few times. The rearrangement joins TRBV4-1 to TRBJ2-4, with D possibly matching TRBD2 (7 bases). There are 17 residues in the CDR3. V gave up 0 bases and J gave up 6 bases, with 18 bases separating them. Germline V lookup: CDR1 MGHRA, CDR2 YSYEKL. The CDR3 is CASSQEGGGPLGNIQYF. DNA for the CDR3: TGCGCCAGCAGCCAAGAAGGGGGGGGGCCTCTTGGAAACATTCAGTACTTC.

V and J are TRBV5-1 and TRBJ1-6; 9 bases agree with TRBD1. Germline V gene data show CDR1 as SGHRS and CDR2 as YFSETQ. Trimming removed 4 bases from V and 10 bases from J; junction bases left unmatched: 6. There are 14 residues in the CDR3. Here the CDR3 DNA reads TGCGCCAGCAGCCCCGGGACAGGGCGATCACCCCTCCACTTT. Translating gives CASSPGTGRSPLHF.

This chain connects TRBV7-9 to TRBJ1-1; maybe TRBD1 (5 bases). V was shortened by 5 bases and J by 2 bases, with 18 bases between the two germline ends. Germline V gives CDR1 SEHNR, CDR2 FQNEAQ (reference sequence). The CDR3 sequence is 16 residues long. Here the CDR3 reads CASSPAGRGGNTEAFF. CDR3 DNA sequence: TGTGCCAGCAGCCCCGCGGGCCGGGGGGGTAACACTGAAGCTTTCTTT.

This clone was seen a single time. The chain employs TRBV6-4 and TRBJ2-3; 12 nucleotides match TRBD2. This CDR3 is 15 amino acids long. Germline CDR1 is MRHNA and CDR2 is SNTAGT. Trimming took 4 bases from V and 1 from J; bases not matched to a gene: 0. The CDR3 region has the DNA TGTGCCAGCAGTGGACTAGCGGGGGGCACAGATACGCAGTATTTT. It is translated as CASSGLAGGTDTQYF.

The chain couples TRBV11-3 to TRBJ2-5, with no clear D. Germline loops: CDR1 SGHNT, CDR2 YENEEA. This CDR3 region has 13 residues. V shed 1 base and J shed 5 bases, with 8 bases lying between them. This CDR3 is CASSLVPVETQYF. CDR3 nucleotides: TGTGCCAGCAGCTTAGTCCCGGTGGAGACCCAGTACTTC.

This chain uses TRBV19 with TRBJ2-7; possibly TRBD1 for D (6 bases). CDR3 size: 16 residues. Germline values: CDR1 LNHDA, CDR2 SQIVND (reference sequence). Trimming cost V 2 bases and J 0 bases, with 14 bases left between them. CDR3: CASSILPGAYSYEQYF. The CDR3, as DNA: TGTGCCAGTAGTATACTCCCAGGGGCTTACTCCTACGAGCAGTACTTC.

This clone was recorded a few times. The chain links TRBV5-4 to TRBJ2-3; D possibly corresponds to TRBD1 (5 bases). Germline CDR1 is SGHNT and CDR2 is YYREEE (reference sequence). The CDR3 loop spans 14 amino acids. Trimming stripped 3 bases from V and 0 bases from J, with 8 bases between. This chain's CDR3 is CASSWTTSTDTQYF. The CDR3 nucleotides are TGTGCCAGCAGCTGGACAACTAGCACAGATACGCAGTATTTT.

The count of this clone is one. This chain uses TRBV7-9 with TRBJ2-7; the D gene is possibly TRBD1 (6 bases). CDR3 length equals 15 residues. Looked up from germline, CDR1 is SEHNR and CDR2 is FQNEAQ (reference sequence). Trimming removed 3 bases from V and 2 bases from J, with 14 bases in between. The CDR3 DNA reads TGTGCCAGCAGCTTTAGGGACACCCTTCCCTACGAGCAGTACTTC. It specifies CASSFRDTLPYEQYF.

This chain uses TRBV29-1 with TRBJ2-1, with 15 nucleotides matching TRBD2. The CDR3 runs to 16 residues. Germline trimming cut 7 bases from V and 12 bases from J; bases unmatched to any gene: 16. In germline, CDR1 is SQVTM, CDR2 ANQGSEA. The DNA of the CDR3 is TGCAGCGGAGAGGGACTAGCGGGGGGAGGTACAAGGTTGCAGTTCTTC. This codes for CSGEGLAGGGTRLQFF.

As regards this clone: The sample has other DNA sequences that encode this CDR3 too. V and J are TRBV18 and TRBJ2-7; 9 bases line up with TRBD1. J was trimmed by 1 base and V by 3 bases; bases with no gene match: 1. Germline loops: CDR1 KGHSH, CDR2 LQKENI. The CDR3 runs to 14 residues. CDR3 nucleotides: TGTGCCAGCTCACCCGGGACAGGGTCCTACGAGCAGTACTTC. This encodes CASSPGTGSYEQYF.